This T cell receptor beta chain appears in the sequencing data of a study of persistence of HIV-infected CD4 T cells. Study-level points and caveats: Antigen-responding cells were enriched for degenerate expanded CDR3beta sequences. TCRbeta richness was lower in CMV- and Gag-responding cells than in anti-CD3/anti-CD28-responding cells. Bulk TCR data could not be restricted to HIV-1-infected CMV-responding cells.

The immunoSEQ assay was version 4, run in survey mode. Genomic DNA was diluted to 7.5 to 10 ng/uL, up to 1 ug per sample. Clones were sequenced by immunoSEQ multiplex PCR, and TCRdb holds only the in-frame ones, with some missing. The sample yields 40,000 to 55,000 clones, 90% seen once. The CDR3 spans 14 residues. Germline-derived CDR1 and CDR2 are MNHNY and SVGAGI (reference sequence). V shed 7 bases and J shed 7 bases, with 14 bases lying between them. Cells were stimulated nonspecifically with anti-CD3/anti-CD28 magnetic beads. Sorting of responding CD4+ T cells relied on upregulated CD40 ligand together with CD69. The sample holds a few counts of this clone. Its specificity is not known.

V gene TRBV6-6 combines with J gene TRBJ1-6; possibly TRBD1 for D (5 bases). The sequence was obtained from an adult woman with HIV who was CMV-seropositive. The sample was CD4+ T cells sorted from PBMCs after approximately 19-hour stimulation, taken from a patient who received antiretroviral therapy. The CDR3, as DNA: TGTGCCAGCAATGAACGGGACGGCAATTCACCCCTCCACTTT. This translates into CASNERDGNSPLHF.